The 12 T cell receptor beta chains given below trace back to one sample, sequenced in a study of blood T cell repertoires in COVID-19. Repertoires were generated with immunoSEQ multiplex PCR, while TCRdb's copy carries only in-frame clones and drops some. The sample includes about 40,000 clones, approximately 91% seen only once; the top ten take 12%. The specimen sequenced was peripheral blood. Receptors originate from a man aged 55 to 70 with active COVID-19.

The CDR3 reads CASSLGGGVFF. CDR3 DNA sequence: TGTGCCAGCAGCTTGGGCGGCGGGGTGTTCTTC. The chain combines TRBV7-9 with TRBJ2-1, with D possibly being TRBD2 (6 bases). Trimming stripped 3 bases from V and 15 bases from J, with 12 bases between. The CDR3 loop spans 11 amino acids. Germline lookup yields CDR1 SEHNR and CDR2 FQNEAQ (reference sequence).

The gene calls are TRBV12-5 and TRBJ1-5; D gene unclear. Trimming left V 6 bases short and J 0 bases short, with 15 bases between. The CDR3 sequence is 16 residues long. Per germline, CDR1 LGHNT and CDR2 FRNRAP. The CDR3 sequence: CASGPVEGYSNQPQHF. The CDR3 DNA reads as TGTGCTAGTGGCCCAGTAGAGGGATATAGCAATCAGCCCCAGCATTTT.

V and J are TRBV19 and TRBJ2-6; TRBD2 might be the D (7 bases). Germline V CDR1 and CDR2: LNHDA, SQIVND (reference sequence). With 6 bases removed from V and 2 bases from J, the gap between germline ends came to 35 bases. The CDR3 extends over 23 amino acids. CDR3 in amino acids: CASRSGGFWVRNSRGAGANVLTF. The CDR3 DNA is TGTGCCAGTAGGTCGGGGGGTTTTTGGGTTCGGAACTCCAGGGGCGCTGGGGCCAACGTCCTGACTTTC. Looking up the rest from reference TRBV19 and TRBJ2-6 gives the full variable domain: DGGITQSPKYLFRKEGQNVTLSCEQNLNHDAMYWYRQDPGQGLRLIYYSQIVNDFQKGDIAEGYSVSREKKESFPLTVTSAQKNPTAFYLCASRSGGFWVRNSRGAGANVLTFGAGSRLTVL.

This chain uses TRBV21-1 with TRBJ2-3; TRBD2, the table's D call, lacks a check against the DNA. TRBV21-1 is assigned pseudogene status. The CDR3 contains 16 residues. CDR3 in DNA: TGTGCCAGCAGCTCACGACTAGCGGCTAGCACAGATACGCAGTATTTT. Protein: CASSSRLAASTDTQYF.

This CDR3 reads CATSDPSFRGTGANVLTF. As DNA, the CDR3 is TGTGCCACCAGTGACCCCTCATTTAGGGGGACGGGGGCCAACGTCCTGACTTTC. J is TRBJ2-6 and V is TRBV24-1, with D perhaps matching TRBD1 (6 bases). The CDR3 extends over 18 amino acids. Germline V lookup: CDR1 KGHDR, CDR2 SFDVKD. Trimming stripped 4 bases from V and 4 bases from J, with 19 bases between.

The chain has TRBV29-1 and TRBJ1-2; 10 positions agree with TRBD1. V dropped 5 bases and J dropped 5; count of bases not matched to a gene: 14. The length of the CDR3 is 16 residues. Germline-derived CDR1 and CDR2 are SQVTM and ANQGSEA. This chain's CDR3 is CSVRGQGSFGSYGYTF. The CDR3 DNA reads TGCAGCGTTAGGGGACAGGGGTCTTTTGGGTCGTATGGCTACACCTTC.

The chain joins TRBV18 to TRBJ2-7, with 8 bases aligning to TRBD1. The CDR3 is 15 residues long. The J segment lost 0 bases and the V segment lost 6 bases, leaving 7 bases of the junction unmatched. Per germline, CDR1 KGHSH and CDR2 LQKENI. The CDR3 loop is CASSQDRGSSYEQYF. CDR3 in DNA: TGTGCCAGCTCCCAAGACAGGGGAAGCTCCTACGAGCAGTACTTC.

V is TRBV4-3 and J is TRBJ2-3; 10 bases line up with TRBD2. Trimming removed 1 base from V and 2 bases from J; junction bases left unmatched: 6. Germline CDR1 is LGHNA and CDR2 is YSLEER. The CDR3 length is 17 residues. This CDR3 reads CASSQGELAGDTDTQYF. CDR3 nucleotides: TGCGCCAGCAGCCAAGGCGAGCTAGCGGGAGACACAGATACGCAGTATTTT.

V gene TRBV5-1 combines with J gene TRBJ2-3, with 9 bases matching TRBD2. This CDR3 comprises 16 residues. V dropped 1 base and J dropped 5; count of bases not matched to a gene: 8. CDR1 and CDR2 from the germline V gene are SGHRS and YFSETQ. The CDR3 loop is CASSLKGREGIDTQYF. In DNA, the CDR3 is TGCGCCAGCAGCTTGAAGGGGCGGGAGGGAATAGATACGCAGTATTTT.

The chain is built from TRBV5-5 and TRBJ2-3; D might be TRBD1 (6 bases). The CDR3 sequence is 18 residues long. V lost 0 bases, J lost 0 bases, and 17 bases lay in between. Germline values: CDR1 SGHKS, CDR2 YYEKEE (reference sequence). The CDR3 loop reads CASSLGPTGYSSTDTQYF. The DNA of the CDR3 is TGTGCCAGCAGCTTGGGCCCCACAGGGTACTCTAGCACAGATACGCAGTATTTT.

V usage is TRBV19 and J usage is TRBJ1-1; D call uncertain. The V gene's germline CDR1 is LNHDA and CDR2 SQIVND (reference sequence). The CDR3 sequence is 13 residues long. V lost 5 bases and J lost 1, with 8 bases in between. The CDR3 DNA reads as TGTGCCAGTAGTCTCCTACCGAACACTGAAGCTTTCTTT. Its protein product is CASSLLPNTEAFF.

The chain uses TRBV6-6 and TRBJ2-1, with 8 positions matching TRBD2. After removal of 0 bases from V and 8 bases from J, the junction contained 6 bases not matched to a gene. CDR1 and CDR2 (germline): MNHNY, SVGAGI (reference sequence). This CDR3 spans 15 amino acids. CDR3 bases: TGTGCCAGCAGTTACTCGCTTATGACTAGCGATGAGCAGTTCTTC. This encodes CASSYSLMTSDEQFF.